What follows is one TCR beta chain and its context. What it binds is not known. The primer mix had 60 Vbeta and 13 Jbeta primers. Profiled with immunoSEQ multiplex PCR; TCRdb holds only in-frame clones, not every one. This sample's table reports 100,000 to 150,000 clones. This sample is part of a study of cytomegalovirus exposure and HLA in healthy donors. Regarding the study as a whole: The study recorded 150 to 200 TCR beta chains that were cytomegalovirus-associated. Previous analysis showed most TCR beta V segments were productive about 87% or about 30% of the time.

The CDR3 totals 15 residues. CDR1 is SEHNR and CDR2 is FQNEAQ in the germline V gene (reference sequence). Trimming removed 5 bases from V and 4 bases from J, with 15 bases in between. J is TRBJ1-3 and V is TRBV7-9; D might be TRBD1 (5 bases). Sequencing used PBMCs. The TCR sequence derives from a woman aged 40 to 49 in good health and CMV-seronegative. The CDR3, as DNA: TGTGCCAGCAGCCTAACAGGCCCTTGGGGAAACACCATATATTTT. Translation: CASSLTGPWGNTIYF.